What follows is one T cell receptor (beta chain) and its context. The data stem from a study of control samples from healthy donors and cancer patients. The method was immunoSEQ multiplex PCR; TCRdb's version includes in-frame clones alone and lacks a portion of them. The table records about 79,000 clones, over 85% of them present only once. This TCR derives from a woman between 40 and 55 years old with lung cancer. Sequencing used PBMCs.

CDR3: CASSDSVGGYTF. DNA for the CDR3: TGTGCCAGCAGTGATTCTGTGGGGGGCTACACCTTC. The V and J genes are TRBV25-1 and TRBJ1-2; D is unresolved. Germline CDR1 is MGHDK and CDR2 is SYGVNS. V was shortened by 3 bases and J by 8 bases, with 10 bases between the two germline ends. This CDR3 comprises 12 residues.